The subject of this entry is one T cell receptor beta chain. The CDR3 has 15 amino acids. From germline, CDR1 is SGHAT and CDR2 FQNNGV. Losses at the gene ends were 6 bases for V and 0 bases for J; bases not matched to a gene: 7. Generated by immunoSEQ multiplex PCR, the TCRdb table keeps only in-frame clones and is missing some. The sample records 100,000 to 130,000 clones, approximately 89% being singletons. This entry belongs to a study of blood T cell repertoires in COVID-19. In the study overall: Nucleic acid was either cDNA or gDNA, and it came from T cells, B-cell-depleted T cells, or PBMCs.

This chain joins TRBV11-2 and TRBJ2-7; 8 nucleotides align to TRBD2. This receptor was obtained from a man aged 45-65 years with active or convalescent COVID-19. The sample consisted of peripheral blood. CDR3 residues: CASSPLAGRSYEQYF. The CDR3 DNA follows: TGTGCCAGCAGTCCTTTAGCGGGACGCTCCTACGAGCAGTACTTC.